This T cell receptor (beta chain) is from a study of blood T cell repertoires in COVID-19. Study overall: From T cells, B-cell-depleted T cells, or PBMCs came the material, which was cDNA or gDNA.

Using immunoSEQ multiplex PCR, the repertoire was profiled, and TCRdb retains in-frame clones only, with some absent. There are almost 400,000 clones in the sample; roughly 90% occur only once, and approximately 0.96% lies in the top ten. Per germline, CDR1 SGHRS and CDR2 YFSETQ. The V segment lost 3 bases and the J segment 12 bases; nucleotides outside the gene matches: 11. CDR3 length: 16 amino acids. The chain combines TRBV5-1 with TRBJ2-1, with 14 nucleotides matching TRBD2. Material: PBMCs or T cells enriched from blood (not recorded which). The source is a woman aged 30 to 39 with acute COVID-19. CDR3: CASSSPTSGGVFGQFF. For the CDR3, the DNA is TGCGCCAGCAGCTCGCCGACTAGCGGGGGGGTTTTCGGGCAGTTCTTC. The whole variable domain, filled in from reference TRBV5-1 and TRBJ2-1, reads KAGVTQTPRYLIKTRGQQVTLSCSPISGHRSVSWYQQTPGQGLQFLFEYFSETQRNKGNFPGRFSGRQFSNSRSEMNVSTLELGDSALYLCASSSPTSGGVFGQFFGPGTRLTVL.